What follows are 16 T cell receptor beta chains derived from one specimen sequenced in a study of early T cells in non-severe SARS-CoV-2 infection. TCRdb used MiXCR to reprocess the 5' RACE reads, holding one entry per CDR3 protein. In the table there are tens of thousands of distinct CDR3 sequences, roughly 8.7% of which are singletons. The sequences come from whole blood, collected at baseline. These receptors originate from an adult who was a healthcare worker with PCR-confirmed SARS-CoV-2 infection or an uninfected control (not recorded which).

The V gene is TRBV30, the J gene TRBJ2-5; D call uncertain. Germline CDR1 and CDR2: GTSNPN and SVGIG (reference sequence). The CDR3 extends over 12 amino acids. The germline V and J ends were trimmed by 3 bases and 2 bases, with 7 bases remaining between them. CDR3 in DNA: TGTGCCTGGAGGCAGGTACAAGAGACCCAGTACTTC. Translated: CAWRQVQETQYF.

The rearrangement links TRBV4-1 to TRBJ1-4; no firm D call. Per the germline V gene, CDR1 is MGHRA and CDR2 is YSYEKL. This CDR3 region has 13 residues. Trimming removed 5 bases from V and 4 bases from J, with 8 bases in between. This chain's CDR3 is CASSGRFNEKLFF. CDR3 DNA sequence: TGCGCCAGCAGCGGACGGTTTAATGAAAAACTGTTTTTT.

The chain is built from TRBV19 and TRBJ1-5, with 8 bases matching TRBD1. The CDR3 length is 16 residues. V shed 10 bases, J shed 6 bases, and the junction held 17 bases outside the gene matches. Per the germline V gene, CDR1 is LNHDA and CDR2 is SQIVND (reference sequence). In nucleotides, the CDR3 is TGTGCCACCACCGGGACAGGTGCGGCCAAACGTCAGCCCCAGCATTTT. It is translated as CATTGTGAAKRQPQHF.

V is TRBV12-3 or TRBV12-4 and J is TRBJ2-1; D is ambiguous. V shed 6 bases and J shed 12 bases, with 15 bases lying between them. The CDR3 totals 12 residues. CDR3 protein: CASSRPGLVQFF. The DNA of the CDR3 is TGTGCCAGCAGCCGCCCAGGTCTCGTGCAGTTCTTC.

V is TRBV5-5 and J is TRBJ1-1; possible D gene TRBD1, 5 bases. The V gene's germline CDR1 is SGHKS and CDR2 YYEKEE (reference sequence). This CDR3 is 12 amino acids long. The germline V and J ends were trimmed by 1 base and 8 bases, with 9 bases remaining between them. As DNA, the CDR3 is TGTGCCAGCAGCTTGTCCAGGGTCGAAGCTTTCTTT. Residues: CASSLSRVEAFF.

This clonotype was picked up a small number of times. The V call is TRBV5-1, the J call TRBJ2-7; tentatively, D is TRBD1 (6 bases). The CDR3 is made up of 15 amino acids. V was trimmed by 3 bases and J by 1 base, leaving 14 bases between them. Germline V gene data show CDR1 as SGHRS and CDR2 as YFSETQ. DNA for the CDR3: TGCGCCAGCAGCTCACAGGGTTTCGCGTCCTACGAGCAGTACTTC. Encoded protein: CASSSQGFASYEQYF.

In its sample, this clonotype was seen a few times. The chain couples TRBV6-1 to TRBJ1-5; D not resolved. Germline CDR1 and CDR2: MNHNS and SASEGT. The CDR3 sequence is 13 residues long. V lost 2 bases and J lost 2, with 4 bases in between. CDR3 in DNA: TGTGCCAGCAGTGAACAGGGCAATCAGCCCCAGCATTTT. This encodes CASSEQGNQPQHF.

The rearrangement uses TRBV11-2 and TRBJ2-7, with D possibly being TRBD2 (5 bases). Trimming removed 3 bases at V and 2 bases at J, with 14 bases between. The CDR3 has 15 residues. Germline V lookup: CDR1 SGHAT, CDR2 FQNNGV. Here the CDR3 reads CASSFRRASTYEQYF. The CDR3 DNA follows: TGTGCCAGCAGCTTTAGGCGGGCTTCGACCTACGAGCAGTACTTC.

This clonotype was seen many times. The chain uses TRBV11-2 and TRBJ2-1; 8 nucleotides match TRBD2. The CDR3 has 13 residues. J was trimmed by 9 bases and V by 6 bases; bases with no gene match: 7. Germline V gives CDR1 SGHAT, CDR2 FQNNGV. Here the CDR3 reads CASSLTSVGEQFF. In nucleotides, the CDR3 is TGTGCCAGCAGTCTGACTAGCGTGGGTGAGCAGTTCTTC.

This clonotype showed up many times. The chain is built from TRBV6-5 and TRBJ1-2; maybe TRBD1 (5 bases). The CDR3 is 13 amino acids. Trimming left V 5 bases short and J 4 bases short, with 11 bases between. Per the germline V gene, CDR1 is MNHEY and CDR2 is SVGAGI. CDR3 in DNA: TGTGCCAGCAGTACTGGACACAGCTATGGCTACACCTTC. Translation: CASSTGHSYGYTF.

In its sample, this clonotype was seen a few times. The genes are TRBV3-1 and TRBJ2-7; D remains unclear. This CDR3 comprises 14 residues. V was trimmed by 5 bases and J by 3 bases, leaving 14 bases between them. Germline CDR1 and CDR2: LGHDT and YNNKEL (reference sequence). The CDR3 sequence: CASSSSLTLYEQYF. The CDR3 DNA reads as TGTGCCAGCAGCTCTTCGTTGACACTCTACGAGCAGTACTTC.

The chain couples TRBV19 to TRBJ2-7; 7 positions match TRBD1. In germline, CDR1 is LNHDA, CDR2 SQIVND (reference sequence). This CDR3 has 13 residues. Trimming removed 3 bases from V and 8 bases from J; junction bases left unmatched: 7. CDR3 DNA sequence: TGTGCCAGTAGTATCGCCGGACAGGCTAAGCAGTACTTC. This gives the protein CASSIAGQAKQYF. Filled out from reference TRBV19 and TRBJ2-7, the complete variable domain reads DGGITQSPKYLFRKEGQNVTLSCEQNLNHDAMYWYRQDPGQGLRLIYYSQIVNDFQKGDIAEGYSVSREKKESFPLTVTSAQKNPTAFYLCASSIAGQAKQYFGPGTRLTVT.

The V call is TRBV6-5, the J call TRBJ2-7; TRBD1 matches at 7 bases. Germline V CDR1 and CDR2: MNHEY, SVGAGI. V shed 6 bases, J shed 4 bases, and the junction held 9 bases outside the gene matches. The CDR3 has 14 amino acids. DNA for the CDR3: TGTGCCAGCAGGCCCCGGGACAGTCGATACGAGCAGTACTTC. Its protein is CASRPRDSRYEQYF.

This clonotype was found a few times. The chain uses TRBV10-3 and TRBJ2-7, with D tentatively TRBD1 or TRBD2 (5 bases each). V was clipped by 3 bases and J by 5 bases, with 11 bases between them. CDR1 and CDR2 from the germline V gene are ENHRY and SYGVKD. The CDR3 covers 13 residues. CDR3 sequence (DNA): TGTGCCATCAGTGACTTGGGGGTCAACGAGCAGTACTTC. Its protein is CAISDLGVNEQYF.

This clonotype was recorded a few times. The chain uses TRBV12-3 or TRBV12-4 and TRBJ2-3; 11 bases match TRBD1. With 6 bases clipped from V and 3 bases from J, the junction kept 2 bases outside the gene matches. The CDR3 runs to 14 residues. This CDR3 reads CASRGTGGTDTQYF. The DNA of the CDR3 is TGTGCCAGCAGGGGGACAGGGGGAACAGATACGCAGTATTTT.

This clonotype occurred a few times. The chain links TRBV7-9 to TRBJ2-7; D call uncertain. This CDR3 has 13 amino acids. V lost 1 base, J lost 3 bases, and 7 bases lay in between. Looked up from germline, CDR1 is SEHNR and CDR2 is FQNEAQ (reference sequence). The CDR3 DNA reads TGTGCCAGCAGCTTAGGTTCAGACTACGAGCAGTACTTC. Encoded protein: CASSLGSDYEQYF.